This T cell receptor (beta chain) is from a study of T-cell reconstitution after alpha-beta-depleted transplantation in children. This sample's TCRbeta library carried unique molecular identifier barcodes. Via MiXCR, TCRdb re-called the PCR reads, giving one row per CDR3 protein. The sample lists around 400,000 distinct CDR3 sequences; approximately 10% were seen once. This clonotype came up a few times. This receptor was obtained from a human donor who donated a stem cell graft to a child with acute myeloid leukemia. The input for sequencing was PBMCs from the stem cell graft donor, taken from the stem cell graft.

The CDR3 loop reads CASKSLAGYNEQFF. CDR3 nucleotide sequence: TGTGCCAGCAAATCCCTAGCGGGCTACAATGAGCAGTTCTTC. The chain joins TRBV12-3 or TRBV12-4 to TRBJ2-1; 8 positions match TRBD2. The CDR3 extends over 14 amino acids. The ends lost 7 bases at V and 3 bases at J; junction bases unmatched: 5.